Detailed here is one T cell receptor (beta chain). Then a second PCR, running roughly 7 to 11 cycles, was carried out with a sample-barcoded 5' primer and a J-beta primer mix. Individual samples furnished no less than 3 million CDR3-containing paired-end reads apiece. TCRdb processed the 5' RACE reads anew with MiXCR; each CDR3 protein has one entry. The table records some 780,000 distinct CDR3 sequences, roughly 56% of them present only once. The sample is drawn from a study of blood T cells in healthy people across ages. Drawn from each donor were around 10 milliliters of peripheral blood. Each sample gave at least 7 million isolated PBMCs. The CDR3 has 14 amino acids. V was clipped by 7 bases and J by 0 bases, with 15 bases between them. In germline, CDR1 is SQVTM, CDR2 ANQGSEA.

This clonotype originated in a man aged 35 to 55 in good health. Sequencing was performed on blood. The chain recombines TRBV29-1 with TRBJ1-2; D perhaps matches TRBD1 (5 bases). The CDR3 here is CSDGDRETNYGYTF. The DNA of the CDR3 is TGCAGCGACGGGGACCGGGAGACTAACTATGGCTACACCTTC. Complete variable domain (other parts from reference TRBV29-1 and TRBJ1-2): SAVISQKPSRDICQRGTSLTIQCQVDSQVTMMFWYRQQPGQSLTLIATANQGSEATYESGFVIDKFPISRPNLTFSTLTVSNMSPEDSSIYLCSDGDRETNYGYTFGSGTRLTVV.